The entry below gives a single T cell receptor (beta chain) sequence along with its context. The entry originates in a study of blood T cell repertoires in COVID-19. From germline, CDR1 is MNHEY and CDR2 SMNVEV (reference sequence). The CDR3 is 13 amino acids. V gave up 6 bases and J gave up 9 bases; unmatched junction bases: 10. In the original processing: Amplified reference gene primers provided the basis for estimating nucleated cell counts. TCRdb's copy holds only in-frame clones and misses some; the assay was immunoSEQ multiplex PCR. The D gene and trimming were derived from the DNA, and the V and J assignments and clone size from that table. In the table there are 68,000 or so clones, over 60% of which are singletons.

The chain joins TRBV27 to TRBJ1-2; TRBD1 agrees at 7 bases. The receptor comes from a human donor in a cohort sampled during active COVID-19. The sequencing input was peripheral blood. CDR3 sequence: CASRTGLPYRYTF. CDR3 sequence (DNA): TGTGCCAGCAGGACAGGGTTACCTTATCGCTACACCTTC.